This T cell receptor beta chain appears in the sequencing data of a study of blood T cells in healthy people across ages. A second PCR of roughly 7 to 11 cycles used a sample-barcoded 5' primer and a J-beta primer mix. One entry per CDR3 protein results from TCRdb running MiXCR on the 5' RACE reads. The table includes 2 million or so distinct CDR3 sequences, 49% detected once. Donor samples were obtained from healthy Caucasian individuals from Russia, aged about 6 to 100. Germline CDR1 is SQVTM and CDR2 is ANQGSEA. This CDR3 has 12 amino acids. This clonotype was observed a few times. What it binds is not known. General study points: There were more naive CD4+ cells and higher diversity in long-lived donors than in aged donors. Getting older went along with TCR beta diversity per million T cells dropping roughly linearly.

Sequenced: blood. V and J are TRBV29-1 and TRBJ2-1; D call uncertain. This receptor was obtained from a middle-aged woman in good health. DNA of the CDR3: TGCGGCGCCGCCCGGCAGAACAATGAGCAGTTCTTC. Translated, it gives CGAARQNNEQFF.